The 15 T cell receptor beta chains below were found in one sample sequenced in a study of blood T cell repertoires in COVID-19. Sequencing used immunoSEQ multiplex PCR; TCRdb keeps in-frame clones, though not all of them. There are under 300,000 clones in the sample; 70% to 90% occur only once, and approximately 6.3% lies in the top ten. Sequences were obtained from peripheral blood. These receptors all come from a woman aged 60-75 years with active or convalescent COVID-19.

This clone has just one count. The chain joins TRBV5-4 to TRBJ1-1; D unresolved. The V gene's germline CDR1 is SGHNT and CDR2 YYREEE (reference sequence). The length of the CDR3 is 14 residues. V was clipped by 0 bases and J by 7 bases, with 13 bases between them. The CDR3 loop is CASSLEGEWNEAFF. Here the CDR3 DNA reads TGTGCCAGCAGCTTGGAGGGAGAATGGAATGAAGCTTTCTTT.

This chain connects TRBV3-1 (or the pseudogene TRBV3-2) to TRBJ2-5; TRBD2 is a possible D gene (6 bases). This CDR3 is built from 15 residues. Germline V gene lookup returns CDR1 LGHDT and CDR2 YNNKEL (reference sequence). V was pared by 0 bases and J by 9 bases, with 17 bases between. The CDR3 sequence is CASSQDMGVGGAQYF. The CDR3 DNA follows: TGTGCCAGCAGCCAAGACATGGGTGTAGGCGGGGCCCAGTACTTC.

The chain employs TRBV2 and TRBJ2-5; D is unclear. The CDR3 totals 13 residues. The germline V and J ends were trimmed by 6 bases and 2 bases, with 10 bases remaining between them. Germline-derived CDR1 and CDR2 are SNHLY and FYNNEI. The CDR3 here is CASSEAQQETQYF. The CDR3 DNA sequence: TGTGCCAGCAGCGAGGCGCAGCAAGAGACCCAGTACTTC.

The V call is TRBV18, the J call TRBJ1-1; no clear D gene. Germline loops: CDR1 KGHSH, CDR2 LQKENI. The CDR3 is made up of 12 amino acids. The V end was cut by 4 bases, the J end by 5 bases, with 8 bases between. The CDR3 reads CASSRRGTEAFF. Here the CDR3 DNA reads TGTGCCAGCTCACGAAGAGGAACTGAAGCTTTCTTT. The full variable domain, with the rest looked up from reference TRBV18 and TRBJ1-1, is NAGVMQNPRHLVRRRGQEARLRCSPMKGHSHVYWYRQLPEEGLKFMVYLQKENIIDESGMPKERFSAEFPKEGPSILRIQQVVRGDSAAYFCASSRRGTEAFFGQGTRLTVV.

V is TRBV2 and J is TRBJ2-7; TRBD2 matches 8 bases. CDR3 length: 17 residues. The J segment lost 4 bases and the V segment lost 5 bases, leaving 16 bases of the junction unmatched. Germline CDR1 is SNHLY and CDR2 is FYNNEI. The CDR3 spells CASSTFAGGISVYEQYF. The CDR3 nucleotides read TGTGCCAGCAGTACCTTTGCGGGAGGAATTTCTGTGTACGAGCAGTACTTC.

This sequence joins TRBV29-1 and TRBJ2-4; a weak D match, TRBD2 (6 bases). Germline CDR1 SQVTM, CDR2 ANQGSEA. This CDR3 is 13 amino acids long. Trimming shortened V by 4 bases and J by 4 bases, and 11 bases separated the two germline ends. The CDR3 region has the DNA TGCAGCGTTGGAGGAGGGCAGAAAAACATTCAGTACTTC. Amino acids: CSVGGGQKNIQYF. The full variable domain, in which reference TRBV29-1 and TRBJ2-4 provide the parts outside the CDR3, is SAVISQKPSRDICQRGTSLTIQCQVDSQVTMMFWYRQQPGQSLTLIATANQGSEATYESGFVIDKFPISRPNLTFSTLTVSNMSPEDSSIYLCSVGGGQKNIQYFGAGTRLSVL.

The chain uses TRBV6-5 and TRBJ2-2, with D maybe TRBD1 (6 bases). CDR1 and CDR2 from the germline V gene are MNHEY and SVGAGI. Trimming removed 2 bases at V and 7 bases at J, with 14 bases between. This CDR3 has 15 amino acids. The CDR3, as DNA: TGTGCCAGCAGTTACGGGCAGGGGAGAGGCGGGGAGCTGTTTTTT. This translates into CASSYGQGRGGELFF.

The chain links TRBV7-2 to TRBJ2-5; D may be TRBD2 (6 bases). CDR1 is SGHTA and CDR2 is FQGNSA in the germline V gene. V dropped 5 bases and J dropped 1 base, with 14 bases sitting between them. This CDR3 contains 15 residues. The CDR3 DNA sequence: TGTGCCAGCAGCATTCCGGGACTCTTCCAAGAGACCCAGTACTTC. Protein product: CASSIPGLFQETQYF.

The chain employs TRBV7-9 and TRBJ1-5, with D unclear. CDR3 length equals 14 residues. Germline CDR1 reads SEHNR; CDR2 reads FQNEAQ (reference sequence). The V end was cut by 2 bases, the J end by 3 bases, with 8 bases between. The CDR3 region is CASSLSQNNQPQHF. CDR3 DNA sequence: TGTGCCAGCAGCTTAAGTCAGAACAATCAGCCCCAGCATTTT.

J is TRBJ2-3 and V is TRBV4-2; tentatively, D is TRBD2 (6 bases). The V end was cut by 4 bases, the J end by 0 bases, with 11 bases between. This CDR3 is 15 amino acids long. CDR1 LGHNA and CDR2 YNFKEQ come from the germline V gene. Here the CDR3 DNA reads TGTGCCAGCAGCCTGAATAGCGGTAGCACAGATACGCAGTATTTT. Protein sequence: CASSLNSGSTDTQYF.

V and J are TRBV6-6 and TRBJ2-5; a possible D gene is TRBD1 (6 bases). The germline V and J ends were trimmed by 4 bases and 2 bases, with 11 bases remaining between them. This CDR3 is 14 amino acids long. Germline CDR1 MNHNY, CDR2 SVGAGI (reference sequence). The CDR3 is CASSFGQTQETQYF. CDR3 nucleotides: TGTGCCAGCAGTTTCGGACAGACTCAAGAGACCCAGTACTTC.

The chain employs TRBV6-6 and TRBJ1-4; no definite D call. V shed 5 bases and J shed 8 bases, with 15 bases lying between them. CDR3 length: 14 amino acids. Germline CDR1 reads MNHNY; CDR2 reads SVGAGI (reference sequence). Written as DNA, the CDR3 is TGTGCCAGCAGTCCATCGGCGGTGAGGGAAAAACTGTTTTTT. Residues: CASSPSAVREKLFF.

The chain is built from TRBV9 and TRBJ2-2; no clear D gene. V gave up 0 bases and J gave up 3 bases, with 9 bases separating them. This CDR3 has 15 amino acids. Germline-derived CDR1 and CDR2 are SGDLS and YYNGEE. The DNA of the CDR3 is TGTGCCAGCAGCGTAGGTACCCCGGACACCGGGGAGCTGTTTTTT. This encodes CASSVGTPDTGELFF.

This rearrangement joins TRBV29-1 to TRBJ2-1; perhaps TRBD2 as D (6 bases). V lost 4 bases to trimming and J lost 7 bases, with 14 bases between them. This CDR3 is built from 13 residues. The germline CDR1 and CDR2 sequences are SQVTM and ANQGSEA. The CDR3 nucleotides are TGCAGCGTTGGGGTCGATGGAGGGAATGAGCAGTTCTTC. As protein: CSVGVDGGNEQFF.

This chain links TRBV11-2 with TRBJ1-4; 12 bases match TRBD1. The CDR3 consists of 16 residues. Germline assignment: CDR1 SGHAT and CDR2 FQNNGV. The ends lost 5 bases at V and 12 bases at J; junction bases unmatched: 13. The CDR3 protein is CASSPRPGQGALELFF. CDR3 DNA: TGTGCCAGCAGCCCCCGTCCGGGACAGGGGGCCCTAGAACTGTTTTTT.